This T cell receptor (beta chain) is from a study of control samples from healthy donors and cancer patients. Trimming took 5 bases from V and 10 from J; bases not matched to a gene: 4. Per the germline V gene, CDR1 is SGHNT and CDR2 is YYREEE (reference sequence). The CDR3 is 12 residues long. Data came from immunoSEQ multiplex PCR; TCRdb stores just in-frame clones and leaves some out. This table holds about 220,000 clones, about 94% found once. The sequenced material came from blood. The chain uses TRBV5-4 and TRBJ1-2; TRBD1 agrees at 11 bases. The receptor's source is a man aged 50 to 60 in good health. CDR3 residues: CASRSGQGDYTF. The CDR3, as DNA: TGTGCCAGCAGATCGGGACAGGGGGACTACACCTTC.